This T cell receptor (beta chain) is drawn from a study of blood T cell repertoires in COVID-19. Study overall: There were acute and convalescent COVID-19 samples, and they came from the United States, Italy and Spain. The cDNA or gDNA used as material had been derived from T cells, B-cell-depleted T cells, or PBMCs.

V dropped 2 bases and J dropped 5; count of bases not matched to a gene: 12. This CDR3 has 18 residues. Germline-derived CDR1 and CDR2 are LGHNT and FRNRAP. As handled by the study authors: Reference gene primer amplification yielded estimated nucleated cell counts. The protocol was immunoSEQ multiplex PCR, while the TCRdb copy is restricted to in-frame clones and leaves out a portion. That table furnishes V, J and clone size, whereas the DNA furnished D and trimming. The repertoire holds 310,000 or so clones, with more than 70% as singletons. This TCR derives from a man between 18 and 35 years old who had recovered from COVID-19. Source material: peripheral blood. The rearrangement uses TRBV12-5 and TRBJ1-6, with 7 bases matching TRBD1. For the CDR3, the DNA is TGTGCTAGTGGTTTGCAGAGGACAGGAACCTTAAATAATTCACCCCTCCACTTT. As protein: CASGLQRTGTLNNSPLHF.